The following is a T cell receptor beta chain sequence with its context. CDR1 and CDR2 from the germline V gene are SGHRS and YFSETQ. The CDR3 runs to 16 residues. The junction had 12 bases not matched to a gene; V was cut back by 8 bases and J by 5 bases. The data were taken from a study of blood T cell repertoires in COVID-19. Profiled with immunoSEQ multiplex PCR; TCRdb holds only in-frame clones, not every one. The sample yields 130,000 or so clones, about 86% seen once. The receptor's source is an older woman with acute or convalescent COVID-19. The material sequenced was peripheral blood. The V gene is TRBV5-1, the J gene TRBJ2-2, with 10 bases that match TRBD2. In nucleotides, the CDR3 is TGCGCCAGTGGAGAGTTTACTAGCGGGGTTACCGGGGAGCTGTTTTTT. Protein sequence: CASGEFTSGVTGELFF.